The 7 T cell receptor beta chains listed next were all sequenced from one sample in a study of shared clonotypes between healthy human individuals. TCRdb keeps only in-frame clones here, not all; method: immunoSEQ multiplex PCR. The profile shows around 340,000 clones, around 67% of them singletons. The sample comprised memory CD4+ T cells sorted from blood. The subset is: CD45RA-negative fraction. The receptors were gathered from a young man in good health.

The chain carries TRBV5-4 and TRBJ1-5; tentative D call: TRBD1 (6 bases). The germline V and J ends were trimmed by 4 bases and 0 bases, with 14 bases remaining between them. The CDR3 contains 16 residues. Per the germline V gene, CDR1 is SGHNT and CDR2 is YYREEE (reference sequence). The DNA of the CDR3 is TGTGCCAGCAGCACCGGAGGGGGGGCTAGCAATCAGCCCCAGCATTTT. This gives the protein CASSTGGGASNQPQHF.

Comments on this clone: One end of the junction varies from germline; a read error may be responsible. This chain joins TRBV11-2 and TRBJ2-5, with a weak D call TRBD2 (5 bases). Germline CDR1 reads SGHAT; CDR2 reads FQNNGV. The CDR3 has 17 residues. CDR3 sequence reads: CASSLEGRWWTQETQYF. The CDR3 DNA is TGTGCCAGCAGCCTAGAAGGGCGGTGGTGGACTCAAGAGACCCAGTACTTC. Variable domain in full (rest from reference TRBV11-2 and TRBJ2-5): EAGVAQSPRYKIIEKRQSVAFWCNPISGHATLYWYQQILGQGPKLLIQFQNNGVVDDSQLPKDRFSAERLKGVDSTLKIQPAKLEDSAVYLCASSLEGRWWTQETQYFGPGTRLLVL.

A single count supports this clone. The gene calls are TRBV6-1 and TRBJ2-7; D ambiguous. The V gene lost 0 bases and the J gene lost 4 bases, with 7 bases spanning the gap. The CDR3 totals 13 residues. Germline assignment: CDR1 MNHNS and CDR2 SASEGT. In DNA, the CDR3 is TGTGCCAGCAGTGAAGCAAGTGGGTACGAGCAGTACTTC. It translates to CASSEASGYEQYF.

Worth noting for this clone: The junction departs from germline at one end; a sequencing error may be responsible. V usage is TRBV5-4 and J usage is TRBJ1-3, with D perhaps TRBD1 (6 bases). The CDR3 totals 13 residues. Germline loops: CDR1 SGHNT, CDR2 YYREEE (reference sequence). CDR3 DNA sequence: TGTGCCAGCAGCACAGGGTCTGAAAACACCATATATTTT. Protein: CASSTGSENTIYF.

This clone has only a few counts. The V and J genes are TRBV28 and TRBJ2-2; 8 bases fit TRBD1. The CDR3 totals 13 residues. From germline, CDR1 is MDHEN and CDR2 SYDVKM. V shed 10 bases and J 7 bases; nucleotides not matched to a gene: 8. CDR3 sequence (DNA): TGTGCCACCAGGGACAGGCTAGGCGGGGAGCTGTTTTTT. Protein product: CATRDRLGGELFF. Looking up the rest from reference TRBV28 and TRBJ2-2 gives the full variable domain: DVKVTQSSRYLVKRTGEKVFLECVQDMDHENMFWYRQDPGLGLRLIYFSYDVKMKEKGDIPEGYSVSREKKERFSLILESASTNQTSMYLCATRDRLGGELFFGEGSRLTVL.

The gene calls are TRBV28 and TRBJ2-7; 9 positions agree with TRBD2. The CDR3 spans 15 residues. Per germline, CDR1 MDHEN and CDR2 SYDVKM. The V gene end was trimmed by 6 bases and the J gene end by 0 bases; junction bases not matched to a gene: 6. CDR3 nucleotide sequence: TGTGCCAGCAGACGATATAGCGGGAGCTCCTACGAGCAGTACTTC. This translates into CASRRYSGSSYEQYF.

The rearrangement joins TRBV5-1 to TRBJ2-4; 9 bases fit TRBD1. The CDR3 runs to 17 residues. The germline CDR1 and CDR2 sequences are SGHRS and YFSETQ. Trimming at V came to 2 bases and at J to 6 bases, leaving 12 bases not matched to a gene. The CDR3 reads CASSLTYGGTGINIQYF. CDR3 coding DNA: TGCGCCAGCAGCTTAACCTACGGGGGGACAGGGATAAACATTCAGTACTTC.